The 24 T cell receptor beta chains given below trace back to one sample, sequenced in a study of control samples from healthy donors and cancer patients. Measured with immunoSEQ multiplex PCR; TCRdb has only the in-frame clones, and not every one. The data contain over 150,000 clones, roughly 94% of them singletons. The sequencing sample was made of blood. Every receptor here comes from a woman between 18 and 29 years old in good health.

The V and J genes are TRBV27 and TRBJ1-6, with unresolved D. Between the trimmed V and J ends, which lost 5 bases and 4 bases, there was a span of 12 bases. Germline lookup yields CDR1 MNHEY and CDR2 SMNVEV (reference sequence). The CDR3 runs to 15 residues. For the CDR3, the DNA is TGTGCCAGCAGTCCCTCTGCCGGGTATAATTCACCCCTCCACTTT. It codes for CASSPSAGYNSPLHF.

This rearrangement joins TRBV19 to TRBJ1-1; D is possibly TRBD1 (5 bases). Germline CDR1 is LNHDA and CDR2 is SQIVND (reference sequence). Trimming cost V 0 bases and J 5 bases, with 13 bases left between them. The CDR3 is 15 amino acids. This CDR3 reads CASSIDMWGRTEAFF. The CDR3 bases are TGTGCCAGTAGTATAGATATGTGGGGGAGAACTGAAGCTTTCTTT.

This clone was counted between two and nine times. This chain connects TRBV28 to TRBJ2-7; tentatively, D is TRBD1 or TRBD2 (5 bases each). Germline CDR1 MDHEN, CDR2 SYDVKM. Trimming cost V 5 bases and J 2 bases, with 16 bases left between them. This CDR3 spans 15 amino acids. As DNA, the CDR3 is TGTGCCAGCAGTCCCTACGGGACGAGCACCTACGAGCAGTACTTC. Protein product: CASSPYGTSTYEQYF.

This chain's CDR3 is CASSSDGTYIYF. CDR3 in DNA: TGCGCCAGCAGCTCTGACGGGACTTACATATATTTT. This rearrangement joins TRBV5-1 to TRBJ1-3, with D maybe TRBD1 (5 bases). The germline CDR1 and CDR2 sequences are SGHRS and YFSETQ. The CDR3 is 12 amino acids. Trimming shortened V by 3 bases and J by 12 bases, and 13 bases separated the two germline ends.

The rearrangement links TRBV6-2 or TRBV6-3 to TRBJ2-4, with 11 bases identical to TRBD1. Trimming removed 2 bases from V and 8 bases from J; junction bases left unmatched: 11. Germline CDR1 is MNHEY and CDR2 is SVGEGT. CDR3 length: 17 residues. This chain's CDR3 is CASSYPHWTGGSDIQYF. The CDR3 DNA follows: TGTGCCAGCAGTTACCCCCATTGGACAGGGGGCTCGGACATTCAGTACTTC.

The chain recombines TRBV20-1 with TRBJ2-5; weak D call: TRBD2 (6 bases). This CDR3 spans 16 amino acids. With 3 bases removed from V and 1 base from J, the gap between germline ends came to 18 bases. Germline values: CDR1 DFQATT, CDR2 SNEGSKA (reference sequence). The CDR3 spells CSASPILGTSQETQYF. In DNA form, the CDR3 reads TGCAGTGCTAGTCCGATCCTCGGGACTTCCCAAGAGACCCAGTACTTC.

The sample holds a few counts of this clone. The rearrangement links TRBV28 to TRBJ2-6; D is unclear. Trimming removed 5 bases at V and 2 bases at J, with 10 bases between. The CDR3 consists of 15 residues. Germline V gene data show CDR1 as MDHEN and CDR2 as SYDVKM. The CDR3 DNA reads TGTGCCAGCAGTCTAGATTTAACTGGGGCCAACGTCCTGACTTTC. Translating it yields CASSLDLTGANVLTF.

The genes are TRBV6-2 or TRBV6-3 and TRBJ1-5; D gene unclear. Per germline, CDR1 MNHEY and CDR2 SVGEGT. The CDR3 contains 14 residues. V lost 4 bases, J lost 2 bases, and 9 bases lay in between. The CDR3 here is CASSSTVGNQPQHF. The CDR3 DNA reads as TGTGCCAGCAGTTCAACAGTGGGCAATCAGCCCCAGCATTTT.

This clone appeared a few times. The V gene is TRBV5-1, the J gene TRBJ2-1; 14 bases match TRBD2. V lost 8 bases, J lost 6 bases, and 4 bases stayed unmatched. CDR1 and CDR2 (germline): SGHRS, YFSETQ. This CDR3 comprises 14 residues. Here the CDR3 DNA reads TGCGCCAGTGGACTAGCGGGGGGTATCAATGAGCAGTTCTTC. This sequence encodes CASGLAGGINEQFF. The full variable domain, rest sourced from reference TRBV5-1 and TRBJ2-1, is KAGVTQTPRYLIKTRGQQVTLSCSPISGHRSVSWYQQTPGQGLQFLFEYFSETQRNKGNFPGRFSGRQFSNSRSEMNVSTLELGDSALYLCASGLAGGINEQFFGPGTRLTVL.

V and J are TRBV2 and TRBJ1-5; 7 nucleotides line up with TRBD1. The junction had 10 bases not matched to a gene; V was cut back by 8 bases and J by 6 bases. The CDR3 loop spans 14 amino acids. Germline V CDR1 and CDR2: SNHLY, FYNNEI. DNA for the CDR3: TGTGCCAGCGCTGGCAGGGGGGGCGGTCAGCCCCAGCATTTT. It translates to CASAGRGGGQPQHF.

This chain uses TRBV7-9 with TRBJ1-2; no firm D call. CDR1 is SEHNR, CDR2 FQNEAQ, per germline (reference sequence). V gave up 5 bases and J gave up 8 bases, with 21 bases separating them. There are 15 residues in the CDR3. The CDR3 spells CASSPGPSGNNGYTF. CDR3 DNA: TGTGCCAGCAGCCCCGGGCCCAGCGGGAACAACGGCTACACCTTC.

The chain is built from TRBV5-1 and TRBJ2-3, with TRBD2 identical over 13 bases. V trimming: 0 bases; J trimming: 4 bases; junction bases outside the gene matches: 5. Germline assignment: CDR1 SGHRS and CDR2 YFSETQ. The CDR3 length is 17 residues. CDR3 bases: TGCGCCAGCAGCTTGGGACTAGCGGGAGGAGTGGCAGATACGCAGTATTTT. Protein: CASSLGLAGGVADTQYF.

This clone was seen only once. The V and J genes are TRBV3-1 (or the pseudogene TRBV3-2) and TRBJ2-7; D is unclear. The germline V gene has CDR1 LGHDT and CDR2 YNNKEL (reference sequence). The CDR3 spans 16 residues. Trimming removed 1 base from V and 1 base from J, with 14 bases in between. The CDR3 is CASSQVFGPHSYEQYF. Written as DNA, the CDR3 is TGTGCCAGCAGCCAAGTATTTGGGCCTCATTCCTACGAGCAGTACTTC.

The genes are TRBV10-3 and TRBJ2-5; 9 positions agree with TRBD2. This CDR3 region has 15 residues. The V gene end was trimmed by 6 bases and the J gene end by 2 bases; junction bases not matched to a gene: 7. The V gene's germline CDR1 is ENHRY and CDR2 SYGVKD. CDR3 amino acids: CAIRPSGGSQETQYF. CDR3 bases: TGTGCCATCAGACCCAGCGGGGGGTCTCAAGAGACCCAGTACTTC.

The rearrangement joins TRBV7-9 to TRBJ1-1, with 8 bases lining up with TRBD1. The CDR3 runs 15 residues. Germline V gives CDR1 SEHNR, CDR2 FQNEAQ (reference sequence). V lost 4 bases to trimming and J lost 1 base; unmatched junction nucleotides: 5. The CDR3 DNA is TGTGCCAGCAGCTACGCAGGGGGCTGGAACACTGAAGCTTTCTTT. This sequence encodes CASSYAGGWNTEAFF. Full variable domain (outside the CDR3, taken from reference TRBV7-9 and TRBJ1-1): DTGVSQNPRHKITKRGQNVTFRCDPISEHNRLYWYRQTLGQGPEFLTYFQNEAQLEKSRLLSDRFSAERPKGSFSTLEIQRTEQGDSAMYLCASSYAGGWNTEAFFGQGTRLTVV.

This chain joins TRBV2 and TRBJ2-3; TRBD2 is a possible D gene (6 bases). This CDR3 comprises 14 residues. V lost 9 bases and J lost 1, with 14 bases in between. Germline assignment: CDR1 SNHLY and CDR2 FYNNEI. The CDR3 reads CASGRSARTDTQYF. Here the CDR3 DNA reads TGTGCCAGTGGGAGGAGCGCCCGCACAGATACGCAGTATTTT.

The V and J genes are TRBV6-1 and TRBJ1-2; TRBD1 aligns across 8 bases. Germline loops: CDR1 MNHNS, CDR2 SASEGT. This CDR3 comprises 13 residues. The J segment lost 7 bases and the V segment lost 3 bases, leaving 4 bases of the junction unmatched. The CDR3 spells CASSETGVPGYTF. CDR3 sequence (DNA): TGTGCCAGCAGTGAGACAGGGGTCCCTGGCTACACCTTC.

The chain joins TRBV6-2 or TRBV6-3 to TRBJ1-2, with D perhaps TRBD1 (6 bases). The CDR3 length is 17 residues. Germline-derived CDR1 and CDR2 are MNHEY and SVGEGT. Trimming removed 0 bases at V and 7 bases at J, with 21 bases between. CDR3 nucleotides: TGTGCCAGCAGTTACTCGATGACTAACAGCAGGGGTACTGGCTACACCTTC. It yields the protein CASSYSMTNSRGTGYTF.

The CDR3 DNA sequence: TGTGCCAGCAGCTTAGTCCAACAAGAGACCCAGTACTTC. This translates into CASSLVQQETQYF. The chain links TRBV7-2 to TRBJ2-5; D is unresolved. CDR3 length: 13 amino acids. V lost 1 base, J lost 2 bases, and 5 bases lay in between. Germline V gives CDR1 SGHTA, CDR2 FQGNSA. Drawing the rest from reference TRBV7-2 and TRBJ2-5, the complete variable domain is GAGVSQSPSNKVTEKGKDVELRCDPISGHTALYWYRQSLGQGLEFLIYFQGNSAPDKSGLPSDRFSAERTGGSVSTLTIQRTQQEDSAVYLCASSLVQQETQYFGPGTRLLVL.

The rearrangement links TRBV2 to TRBJ1-5; TRBD1 is a possible D gene (5 bases). The V end was cut by 6 bases, the J end by 3 bases, with 12 bases between. Germline-derived CDR1 and CDR2 are SNHLY and FYNNEI. The CDR3 runs 14 residues. As DNA, the CDR3 is TGTGCCAGCAGAGCAAGACAGAACAATCAGCCCCAGCATTTT. Translation gives CASRARQNNQPQHF.

This clone was observed once. The chain links TRBV9 to TRBJ1-4; TRBD1 matches 8 bases. The CDR3 is 16 residues long. The trim removed 4 bases at V and 8 bases at J, leaving 13 bases unmatched. Germline CDR1 reads SGDLS; CDR2 reads YYNGEE. CDR3 region: CASSPRQGMNQEKLFF. CDR3 nucleotide sequence: TGTGCCAGCAGCCCCCGACAGGGGATGAATCAGGAAAAACTGTTTTTT.

This clone has a handful of counts. J is TRBJ2-2 and V is TRBV2; TRBD1 aligns across 11 bases. Germline trimming cut 8 bases from V and 6 bases from J; bases unmatched to any gene: 11. Germline values: CDR1 SNHLY, CDR2 FYNNEI. This CDR3 region has 16 residues. In nucleotides, the CDR3 is TGTGCCAGCTCAAAGATGGACAGGGGGCGCCCCGGGGAGCTGTTTTTT. Protein: CASSKMDRGRPGELFF.

Notes on this clone: The identical CDR3 is also encoded by other nucleotide sequences in the sample. The chain uses TRBV7-9 and TRBJ1-5; D is unclear. This CDR3 contains 13 residues. Trimming took off 1 base at V and 6 bases at J, with 7 bases between the two ends. CDR1 and CDR2 from the germline V gene are SEHNR and FQNEAQ (reference sequence). The CDR3: CASSLDLSQPQHF. CDR3 nucleotides: TGTGCCAGCAGCTTAGACCTAAGTCAGCCCCAGCATTTT.

The rearrangement joins TRBV18 to TRBJ1-1, with TRBD1 identical over 8 bases. The CDR3 consists of 16 residues. J lost 3 bases, V lost 2 bases, and 8 bases had no gene match. Germline lookup yields CDR1 KGHSH and CDR2 LQKENI. For the CDR3, the DNA is TGTGCCAGCTCACCATCCACCCAGGGGGCGGACACTGAAGCTTTCTTT. Its protein product is CASSPSTQGADTEAFF.